Below, 30 T cell receptor beta chains from the same sample are listed, as sequenced in a study of beta chain features in type 1 diabetes. Investigators reverse transcribed all isolated RNA, so they sequenced expressed TCRB transcripts. Some clones are missing from TCRdb's copy, which holds only in-frame ones; the method was immunoSEQ multiplex PCR. The sample shows approximately 240,000 clones, roughly 17% of them seen only once. Whole-study findings and limits: In all four CD4+ subsets, TCRB CDR3 length was significantly, moderately reduced in type 1 diabetes.

These receptors lack a known antigen. Material: naive CD4+ T cells from blood. These receptors all stem from a man aged 30-40 years with type 1 diabetes.

With regard to this clone: The sample contains more than one DNA sequence encoding this CDR3. V and J are TRBV15 and TRBJ2-5; 9 nucleotides agree with TRBD1. The V and J ends lost 3 bases and 5 bases, in that order; junction bases with no gene match: 4. This CDR3 comprises 14 residues. Germline CDR1 reads LNHNV; CDR2 reads YYDKDF (reference sequence). In DNA, the CDR3 is TGTGCCACCAGCAGGGACAGGGGAGGGGAGACCCAGTACTTC. It is translated as CATSRDRGGETQYF.

The chain has TRBV18 and TRBJ1-4; D is ambiguous. V shed 4 bases and J shed 5 bases, with 8 bases lying between them. The CDR3 totals 13 residues. Looked up from germline, CDR1 is KGHSH and CDR2 is LQKENI. The CDR3 region is CASSLQINEKLFF. CDR3 coding DNA: TGTGCCAGCTCACTACAGATCAATGAAAAACTGTTTTTT.

The V and J genes are TRBV14 and TRBJ2-2, with D perhaps matching TRBD2 (6 bases). CDR1 SGHDN and CDR2 FVKESK come from the germline V gene. The germline V and J ends were trimmed by 1 base and 0 bases, with 15 bases remaining between them. This CDR3 contains 18 residues. The DNA for the CDR3 is TGTGCCAGCAGCCAAGGAGGGGCTAGCGCTACGAACACCGGGGAGCTGTTTTTT. It yields the protein CASSQGGASATNTGELFF.

The chain links TRBV4-1 to TRBJ2-3; D is unresolved. The CDR3 runs 14 residues. V dropped 2 bases and J dropped 5 bases, with 11 bases sitting between them. Germline V gives CDR1 MGHRA, CDR2 YSYEKL. This chain's CDR3 is CASSQPGGIDTQYF. Here the CDR3 DNA reads TGCGCCAGCAGCCAACCGGGTGGAATAGATACGCAGTATTTT.

This clone was counted a few times. Other DNA sequences in this sample translate to the same CDR3. The J gene is TRBJ1-1, the V gene TRBV7-2, with D tentatively TRBD1 (6 bases). Trimming removed 5 bases at V and 0 bases at J, with 10 bases between. Germline lookup yields CDR1 SGHTA and CDR2 FQGNSA. This CDR3 spans 14 amino acids. CDR3 in amino acids: CASSLDRLNTEAFF. The CDR3 nucleotides are TGTGCCAGCAGCCTCGACAGGCTGAACACTGAAGCTTTCTTT.

This sequence joins TRBV25-1 and TRBJ2-3; D is unresolved. The CDR3 is 13 residues long. Germline V gene lookup returns CDR1 MGHDK and CDR2 SYGVNS. V was shortened by 4 bases and J by 1 base, with 6 bases between the two germline ends. The CDR3 loop reads CASSGAGTDTQYF. The DNA of the CDR3 is TGTGCCAGCAGTGGGGCAGGCACAGATACGCAGTATTTT.

The rearrangement uses TRBV4-3 and TRBJ2-2; no clear D. V was shortened by 3 bases and J by 4 bases, with 9 bases between the two germline ends. Germline V gene lookup returns CDR1 LGHNA and CDR2 YSLEER. This CDR3 comprises 14 residues. The CDR3 bases are TGCGCCAGCAGCCAGGGCACGCTCACCGGGGAGCTGTTTTTT. This translates into CASSQGTLTGELFF.

The CDR3 here is CAWNPGLAGVREQFF. CDR3 coding DNA: TGTGCCTGGAACCCCGGACTAGCGGGAGTACGAGAGCAGTTCTTC. V and J are TRBV30 and TRBJ2-1; 13 bases agree with TRBD2. Germline V gene data show CDR1 as GTSNPN and CDR2 as SVGIG (reference sequence). The CDR3 loop spans 15 amino acids. The V and J ends lost 4 bases and 10 bases, in that order; junction bases with no gene match: 10.

This clone was detected a few times. CDR3 amino acids: CAGMGVNTEAFF. The CDR3, as DNA: TGTGCCGGGATGGGGGTGAACACTGAAGCTTTCTTT. This rearrangement joins TRBV30 to TRBJ1-1; possibly TRBD1 for D (5 bases). This CDR3 has 12 amino acids. Germline V gene data show CDR1 as GTSNPN and CDR2 as SVGIG (reference sequence). The V gene lost 8 bases and the J gene lost 0 bases, with 10 bases spanning the gap.

This chain uses TRBV5-6 with TRBJ2-1, with D uncertain. Deletions cut 3 bases from V and 3 bases from J, with 13 bases between. CDR1 and CDR2 from the germline V gene are SGHDT and YYEEEE. This CDR3 contains 15 residues. CDR3 bases: TGTGCCAGCAGCTCCATCAGGCGGAGCTACAATGAGCAGTTCTTC. Its translation: CASSSIRRSYNEQFF.

The rearrangement links TRBV5-1 to TRBJ2-7; D is possibly TRBD2 (5 bases). The V end was cut by 2 bases, the J end by 5 bases, with 17 bases between. CDR1 is SGHRS and CDR2 is YFSETQ in the germline V gene. CDR3 size: 15 residues. The CDR3 region is CASSFGELISHEQYF. The CDR3 bases are TGCGCCAGCAGCTTCGGGGAATTGATATCCCACGAGCAGTACTTC.

Only a few counts were recorded for this clone. The V and J genes are TRBV4-1 and TRBJ2-5; D not resolved. V was pared by 0 bases and J by 7 bases, with 9 bases between. The CDR3 contains 13 residues. Germline loops: CDR1 MGHRA, CDR2 YSYEKL. CDR3 sequence: CASSQEGRGTQYF. In DNA form, the CDR3 reads TGCGCCAGCAGCCAAGAGGGCCGCGGGACCCAGTACTTC.

CDR3 residues: CASSPPTDTQYF. As DNA, the CDR3 is TGTGCCAGCAGCCCCCCCACAGATACGCAGTATTTT. The chain joins TRBV25-1 to TRBJ2-3; D is unresolved. CDR1 and CDR2 from the germline V gene are MGHDK and SYGVNS. Deletions cut 6 bases from V and 2 bases from J, with 6 bases between. The CDR3 contains 12 residues.

Regarding this clone: This sample includes further DNA sequences coding for the same CDR3. J is TRBJ2-3 and V is TRBV20-1; D is ambiguous. This CDR3 has 11 amino acids. Trimming shortened V by 1 base and J by 6 bases, and 5 bases separated the two germline ends. Germline V CDR1 and CDR2: DFQATT, SNEGSKA (reference sequence). The CDR3 bases are TGCAGTGCTAGAGTAGGGGATACGCAGTATTTT. This gives the protein CSARVGDTQYF.

V usage is TRBV5-1 and J usage is TRBJ2-3, with 8 bases fitting TRBD1. V dropped 3 bases and J dropped 0; count of bases not matched to a gene: 6. The CDR3 sequence is 16 residues long. Germline CDR1 and CDR2: SGHRS and YFSETQ. The CDR3 loop is CASSWGDRGSTDTQYF. The CDR3 nucleotides are TGCGCCAGCAGCTGGGGAGACAGGGGAAGCACAGATACGCAGTATTTT.

This clone was counted only a few times. The DNA of the CDR3 is TGTGCCAGCAGTTACTCGAGAACAAGTTACGAGCAGTACTTC. Translating gives CASSYSRTSYEQYF. This chain connects TRBV6-6 to TRBJ2-7; D is undetermined. Germline CDR1 MNHNY, CDR2 SVGAGI (reference sequence). Deletions cut 0 bases from V and 4 bases from J, with 10 bases between. The length of the CDR3 is 14 residues.

The V gene is TRBV4-1, the J gene TRBJ2-5, with D perhaps TRBD2 (7 bases). V was shortened by 0 bases and J by 6 bases, with 17 bases between the two germline ends. The CDR3 is 16 residues long. Per the germline V gene, CDR1 is MGHRA and CDR2 is YSYEKL. The CDR3 DNA follows: TGCGCCAGCAGCCAAGAGACTAGCCAGGGGTTAAAGACCCAGTACTTC. Protein: CASSQETSQGLKTQYF.

This clone was observed a few times. The gene calls are TRBV25-1 and TRBJ1-5; D gene uncertain. This CDR3 has 16 residues. The germline V and J ends were trimmed by 3 bases and 0 bases, with 12 bases remaining between them. Germline V gives CDR1 MGHDK, CDR2 SYGVNS. CDR3 sequence: CASSEGSGYSNQPQHF. The CDR3 DNA reads as TGTGCCAGCAGTGAGGGCAGTGGGTATAGCAATCAGCCCCAGCATTTT.

The chain recombines TRBV21-1 with TRBJ2-5; the table's D call, TRBD1, has no DNA check behind it. TRBV21-1 is labeled a pseudogene. The CDR3 length is 14 residues. The CDR3 is CASSKRGSEETQYF. The CDR3, as DNA: TGTGCCAGCAGCAAAAGGGGCAGTGAAGAGACCCAGTACTTC.

This clone was counted only a few times. The CDR3 loop is CASSLQWDRANYGYTF. The CDR3 DNA follows: TGTGCCAGCAGCCTCCAATGGGACAGAGCTAACTATGGCTACACCTTC. The rearrangement uses TRBV7-2 and TRBJ1-2; TRBD1 agrees at 7 bases. V lost 5 bases and J lost 0; bases outside the gene matches: 9. Germline values: CDR1 SGHTA, CDR2 FQGNSA. This CDR3 is built from 16 residues.

The V call is TRBV14, the J call TRBJ2-1, with TRBD2 identical over 8 bases. The length of the CDR3 is 15 residues. Trimming at V came to 6 bases and at J to 0 bases, leaving 4 bases not matched to a gene. Germline CDR1 SGHDN, CDR2 FVKESK. CDR3 loop: CASRISGSSYNEQFF. CDR3 sequence (DNA): TGTGCCAGCAGAATCAGCGGGAGCTCCTACAATGAGCAGTTCTTC.

This rearrangement joins TRBV29-1 to TRBJ1-1; weak D call: TRBD1 (6 bases). The CDR3 has 13 amino acids. Germline CDR1 SQVTM, CDR2 ANQGSEA. V lost 6 bases, J lost 0 bases, and 11 bases lay in between. For the CDR3, the DNA is TGCAGCGTCTACAGGGATATGAACACTGAAGCTTTCTTT. Translated, it gives CSVYRDMNTEAFF. Full variable domain (rest looked up from reference TRBV29-1 and TRBJ1-1): SAVISQKPSRDICQRGTSLTIQCQVDSQVTMMFWYRQQPGQSLTLIATANQGSEATYESGFVIDKFPISRPNLTFSTLTVSNMSPEDSSIYLCSVYRDMNTEAFFGQGTRLTVV.

Here the CDR3 reads CASSRGTGSANYGYTF. The CDR3 region has the DNA TGTGCCAGCAGTCGCGGGACAGGGTCGGCTAACTATGGCTACACCTTC. The chain employs TRBV27 and TRBJ1-2; 9 nucleotides line up with TRBD1. The CDR3 sequence is 16 residues long. Germline V gene data show CDR1 as MNHEY and CDR2 as SMNVEV (reference sequence). Germline trimming cut 5 bases from V and 0 bases from J; bases unmatched to any gene: 7.

This chain connects TRBV19 to TRBJ1-2; the D gene is possibly TRBD1 (6 bases). CDR3 length: 15 amino acids. Between the trimmed V and J ends, which lost 6 bases and 0 bases, there was a span of 14 bases. Germline CDR1 LNHDA, CDR2 SQIVND (reference sequence). The CDR3: CASREQGLANYGYTF. CDR3 in DNA: TGTGCCAGTAGGGAACAGGGATTAGCTAACTATGGCTACACCTTC.

A few counts support this clone. V gene TRBV27 combines with J gene TRBJ2-7; 7 bases agree with TRBD2. This CDR3 contains 16 residues. In germline, CDR1 is MNHEY, CDR2 SMNVEV (reference sequence). Losses at the gene ends were 5 bases for V and 3 bases for J; bases not matched to a gene: 13. This chain's CDR3 is CASSNRVAGVIYEQYF. CDR3 DNA: TGTGCCAGCAGTAACCGTGTGGCGGGAGTGATCTACGAGCAGTACTTC.

In its sample, this clone was seen a few times. The chain recombines TRBV9 with TRBJ2-3; D possibly corresponds to TRBD1 (6 bases). In germline, CDR1 is SGDLS, CDR2 YYNGEE. With 6 bases removed from V and 6 bases from J, the gap between germline ends came to 20 bases. The CDR3 has 15 residues. DNA of the CDR3: TGTGCCAGCAATTCATACAGGGCCATGGGGGATACGCAGTATTTT. Amino acid sequence: CASNSYRAMGDTQYF.

This clone was counted a few times. J is TRBJ2-1 and V is TRBV4-3; 7 bases are a match to TRBD1. In germline, CDR1 is LGHNA, CDR2 YSLEER. This CDR3 comprises 17 residues. V was pared by 0 bases and J by 0 bases, with 5 bases of the junction left unmatched. The CDR3 loop is CASSQEDRSSSYNEQFF. The CDR3 DNA reads TGCGCCAGCAGCCAAGAGGACAGGAGCAGCTCCTACAATGAGCAGTTCTTC.

This clone showed up just a few times. The rearrangement links TRBV7-2 to TRBJ2-7; TRBD2 matches 14 bases. CDR1 and CDR2 (germline): SGHTA, FQGNSA. The trim removed 5 bases at V and 4 bases at J, leaving 4 bases unmatched. CDR3 size: 15 residues. CDR3 coding DNA: TGTGCCAGCAGCCTGGGACTAGCGGGAGTATACGAGCAGTACTTC. Encoded protein: CASSLGLAGVYEQYF.

The V and J genes are TRBV6-5 and TRBJ2-5; TRBD2 agrees at 8 bases. CDR1 and CDR2 from the germline V gene are MNHEY and SVGAGI. This CDR3 comprises 13 residues. V was clipped by 8 bases and J by 5 bases; unmatched bases: 7. CDR3 protein: CASGAGVRETQYF. Here the CDR3 DNA reads TGTGCCAGCGGAGCGGGAGTGCGGGAGACCCAGTACTTC.

The V call is TRBV7-8, the J call TRBJ2-5, with 7 bases lining up with TRBD1. V gave up 5 bases and J gave up 2 bases; unmatched junction bases: 5. Germline loops: CDR1 SGHVS, CDR2 FQNEAQ. This CDR3 contains 14 residues. Written as DNA, the CDR3 is TGTGCCAGCAGCCCAGGGACAGCTCAAGAGACCCAGTACTTC. This codes for CASSPGTAQETQYF.